The clone carrying this T cell receptor (beta chain) was observed once. This sample stems from a study of blood T cell repertoires in COVID-19. Background on the study: Acute-phase and convalescent COVID-19 samples originated in the United States, Italy and Spain. T cells, B-cell-depleted T cells, or PBMCs provided the cDNA or gDNA that served as material.

Per the study methods: Quantification of nucleated cells was approximated via reference gene primer amplification. The repertoire was sequenced with immunoSEQ multiplex PCR; TCRdb's copy has only in-frame clones and lacks some. From that table come the V and J calls and clone size; the DNA was used to work out D and trimming. The table includes over 250,000 clones, roughly 89% detected once. This TCR was recovered from a man aged 50 to 59 with acute or convalescent COVID-19. Material: peripheral blood.

The CDR3 here is CAWSLQGGIYGYTF. In DNA, the CDR3 is TGTGCCTGGAGCCTACAGGGGGGGATCTATGGCTACACCTTC. The chain employs TRBV30 and TRBJ1-2; 8 nucleotides agree with TRBD1. This CDR3 contains 14 residues. Germline V gene sequence: CDR1 GTSNPN, CDR2 SVGIG (reference sequence). V shed 3 bases, J shed 4 bases, and the junction held 7 bases outside the gene matches.